This TCR beta chain emerged from a study of cytomegalovirus exposure and HLA in healthy donors. Study results and limitations: In vitro checks showed that three CMV-associated chains really do target CMV antigens. A classifier reportedly called cytomegalovirus status with high sensitivity and specificity.

TCRdb keeps only in-frame clones here, not all; method: immunoSEQ multiplex PCR. This sample carries 190,000 or so clones, approximately 82% of them seen once, and the ten largest clones take under 15%. The study drew the donors from its roughly 110-subject validation cohort, separate from the approximately 700-subject first cohort. About this clone itself: Its antigen is not identified.

The CDR3 consists of 12 residues. V was clipped by 5 bases and J by 7 bases, with 11 bases between them. Germline V gene data show CDR1 as ENHRY and CDR2 as SYGVKD. Sequencing was performed on PBMCs. The source is a woman in her thirties in good health and CMV-seropositive. The chain links TRBV10-3 to TRBJ1-2; D is possibly TRBD1 (6 bases). The CDR3 spells CAISPSGVGYTF. In DNA, the CDR3 is TGTGCCATCAGTCCATCAGGGGTTGGCTACACCTTC.